The sequence of this T cell receptor beta chain was determined in a study of OX40 agonist ivuxolimab in advanced cancers. Findings of the study overall: At 0.1 to 3.0 mg/kg, clonal expansion of CD4+ and CD8+ blood T cells had occurred by week 6.

Using immunoSEQ multiplex PCR, the repertoire was profiled, and TCRdb retains in-frame clones only, with some absent. This repertoire shows tens of thousands of clones, 84% found once; its top ten account for 0.55% to 0.65%. CDR3 length equals 14 residues. V shed 3 bases and J shed 10 bases, with 13 bases lying between them. CDR1 and CDR2 from the germline V gene are MNHGY and SVAAGI. Blood got drawn at baseline, again on cycle 4 day 1, and then on cycle 7 day 1. A note on this clone: Antigen unknown.

The chain combines TRBV6-9 with TRBJ1-6; D may be TRBD1 (6 bases). The sequence was obtained from an adult with an advanced solid tumor such as melanoma, head and neck, liver or kidney cancer. Material: CD4+ or CD8+ T cells sorted from blood, obtained in a trial of the OX40 agonist ivuxolimab. The CDR3 sequence is CASSYTGQGSPLHF. The CDR3 bases are TGTGCCAGCAGTTACACAGGGCAGGGATCACCCCTCCACTTT.